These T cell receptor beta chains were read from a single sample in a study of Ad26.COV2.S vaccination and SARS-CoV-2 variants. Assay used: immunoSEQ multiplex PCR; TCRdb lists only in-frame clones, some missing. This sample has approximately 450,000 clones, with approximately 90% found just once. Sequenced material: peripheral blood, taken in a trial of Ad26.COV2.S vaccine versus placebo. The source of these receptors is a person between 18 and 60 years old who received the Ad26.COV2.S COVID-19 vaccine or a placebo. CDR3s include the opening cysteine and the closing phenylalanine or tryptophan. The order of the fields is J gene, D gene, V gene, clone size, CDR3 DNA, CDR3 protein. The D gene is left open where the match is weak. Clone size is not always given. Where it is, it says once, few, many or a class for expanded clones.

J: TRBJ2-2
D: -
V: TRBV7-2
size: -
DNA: TGTGCCAGCAGCTTTACCAGAGCGAACACCGGGGAGCTGTTTTTT
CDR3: CASSFTRANTGELFF

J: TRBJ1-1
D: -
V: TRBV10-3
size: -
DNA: TGTGCCATCAGTGGGGGGCGAATTACTGAAGCTTTCTTT
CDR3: CAISGGRITEAFF

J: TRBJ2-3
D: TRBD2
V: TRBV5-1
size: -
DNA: TGCGCCAGCAGCTTGGCCAAGACTAGCGACTTTTCCGATACGCAGTATTTT
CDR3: CASSLAKTSDFSDTQYF

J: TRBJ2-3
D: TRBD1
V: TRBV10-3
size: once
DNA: TGTGCCATCAGTGAGTCGGGACAGGACAGATGGGATACGCAGTATTTT
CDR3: CAISESGQDRWDTQYF

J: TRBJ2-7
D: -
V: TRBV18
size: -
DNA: TGTGCCAGCTCACCAAACAGGGTCCACGAGCAGTACTTC
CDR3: CASSPNRVHEQYF

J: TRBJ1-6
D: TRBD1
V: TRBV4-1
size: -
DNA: TGCGCCAGCAGCCAAGACGGGGACAGGAGCTCCTATAATTCACCCCTCCACTTT
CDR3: CASSQDGDRSSYNSPLHF

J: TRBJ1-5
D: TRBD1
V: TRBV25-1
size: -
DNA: TGTGCCAGCAGTGGACAGGGAATAAATCAGCCCCAGCATTTT
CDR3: CASSGQGINQPQHF

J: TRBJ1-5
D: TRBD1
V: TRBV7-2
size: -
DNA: TGTGCCAGCAGCCGGGACAGGAATCAGCCCCAGCATTTT
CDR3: CASSRDRNQPQHF

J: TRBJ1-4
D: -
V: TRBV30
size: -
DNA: TGTGCCTGGGGGACGGCGGGTGGTGAAAAACTGTTTTTT
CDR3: CAWGTAGGEKLFF

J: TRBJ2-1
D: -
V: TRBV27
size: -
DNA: TGTGCCAGCAGTTTCGGGACCCTCTACAATGAGCAGTTCTTC
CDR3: CASSFGTLYNEQFF

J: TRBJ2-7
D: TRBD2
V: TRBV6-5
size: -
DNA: TGTGCCAGCAGTTACTCGAGTCTAGCGGGAAGTTACGAGCAGTACTTC
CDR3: CASSYSSLAGSYEQYF

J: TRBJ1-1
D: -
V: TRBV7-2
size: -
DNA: TGTGCCAGCAGCCGCATACCGGGACAAGGGAACACTGAAGCTTTCTTT
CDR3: CASSRIPGQGNTEAFF

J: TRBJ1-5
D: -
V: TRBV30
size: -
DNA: TGTGCCTGGAGTGTGGCGGCAGGGGAGCCCCAGCATTTT
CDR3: CAWSVAAGEPQHF

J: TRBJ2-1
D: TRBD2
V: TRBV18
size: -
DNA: TGTGCCAGCTCACCACCAAGCGGGAGCAATGAGCAGTTCTTC
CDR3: CASSPPSGSNEQFF

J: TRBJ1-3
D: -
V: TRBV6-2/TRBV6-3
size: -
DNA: TGTGCCAGCAGCAGCATGAGCTCTGGAAACACCATATATTTT
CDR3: CASSSMSSGNTIYF

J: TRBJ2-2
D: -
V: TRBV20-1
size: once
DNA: TGCAGTGCTACACTTACCGGGGAGCTGTTTTTT
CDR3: CSATLTGELFF

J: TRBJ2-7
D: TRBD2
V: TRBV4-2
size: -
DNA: TGTGCCAGCAGCCAAGAAACTAGCGGGAGTTACGAGCAGTACTTC
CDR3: CASSQETSGSYEQYF

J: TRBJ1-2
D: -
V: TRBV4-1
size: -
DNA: TGCGCCAGCAGCCCCGGACAGAACGACTATGGCTACACCTTC
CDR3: CASSPGQNDYGYTF

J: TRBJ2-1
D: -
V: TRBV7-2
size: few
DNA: TGTGCCAGCAGCTTCCATAAGAGGCGGGGAGCCTACAATGAGCAGTTCTTC
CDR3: CASSFHKRRGAYNEQFF

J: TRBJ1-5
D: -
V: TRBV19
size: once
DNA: TGTGCCAGTAGTAAGTTCAATCAGCCCCAGCATTTT
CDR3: CASSKFNQPQHF

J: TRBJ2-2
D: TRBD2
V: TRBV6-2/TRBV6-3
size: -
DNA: TGTGCCAGCAGCCCTGGGACTAGCCAAGGGAACACCGGGGAGCTGTTTTTT
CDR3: CASSPGTSQGNTGELFF

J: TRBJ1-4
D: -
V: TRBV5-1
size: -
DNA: TGCGCCAGCAGCCTGGGATCAACTAATGAAAAACTGTTTTTT
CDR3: CASSLGSTNEKLFF

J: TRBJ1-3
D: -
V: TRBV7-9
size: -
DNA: TGTGCCAGCCGGAGGGCCGAATCTGGAAACACCATATATTTT
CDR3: CASRRAESGNTIYF

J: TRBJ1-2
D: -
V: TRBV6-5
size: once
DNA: TGTGCCAGCAGTCGAGGGCCGGAGGGCTACACCTTC
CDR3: CASSRGPEGYTF

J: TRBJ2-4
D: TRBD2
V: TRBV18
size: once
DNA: TGTGCCAGCTCACCACGAGTCATCCGGGAGGGAGCCAAAAACATTCAGTACTTC
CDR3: CASSPRVIREGAKNIQYF

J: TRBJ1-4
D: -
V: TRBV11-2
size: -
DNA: TGTGCCAGCAGCCATGACGGCTTTAATGAAAAACTGTTTTTT
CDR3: CASSHDGFNEKLFF

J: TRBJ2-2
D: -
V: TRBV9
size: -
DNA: TGTGCCAGCAGCGCCAACAGGGCCTCGAACACCGGGGAGCTGTTTTTT
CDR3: CASSANRASNTGELFF

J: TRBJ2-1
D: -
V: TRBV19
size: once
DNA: TGTGCCAGTAGCCAGATCGGGACCTACAATGAGCAGTTCTTC
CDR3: CASSQIGTYNEQFF

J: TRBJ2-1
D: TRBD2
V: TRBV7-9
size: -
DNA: TGTGCCAGCAGTTTAGCGGGGGGACACTACAATGAGCAGTTCTTC
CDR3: CASSLAGGHYNEQFF

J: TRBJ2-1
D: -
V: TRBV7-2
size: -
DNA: TGTGCCAGCAGCTTAGGAAGACTCCCCCCCAATGAGCAGTTCTTC
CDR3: CASSLGRLPPNEQFF

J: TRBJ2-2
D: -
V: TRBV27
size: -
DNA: TGTGCCAGCAGCATACTACCACGAACTTCGAACACCGGGGAGCTGTTTTTT
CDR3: CASSILPRTSNTGELFF

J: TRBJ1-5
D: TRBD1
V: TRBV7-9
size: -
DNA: TGTGCCAGCAGCCCTGGGACAGTCAATCAGCCCCAGCATTTT
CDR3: CASSPGTVNQPQHF

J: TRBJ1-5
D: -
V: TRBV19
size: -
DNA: TGTGCCAGTAGGATGACAGGCAATCAGCCCCAGCATTTT
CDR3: CASRMTGNQPQHF